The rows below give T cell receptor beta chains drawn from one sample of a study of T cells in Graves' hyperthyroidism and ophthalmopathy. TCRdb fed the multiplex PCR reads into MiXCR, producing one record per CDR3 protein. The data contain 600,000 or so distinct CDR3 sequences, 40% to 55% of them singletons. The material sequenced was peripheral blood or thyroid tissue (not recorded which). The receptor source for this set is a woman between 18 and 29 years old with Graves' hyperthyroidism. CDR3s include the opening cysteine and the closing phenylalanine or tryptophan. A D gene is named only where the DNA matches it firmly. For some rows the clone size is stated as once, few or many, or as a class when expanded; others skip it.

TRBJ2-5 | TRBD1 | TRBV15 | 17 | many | CATSRGSGTGGEETQYF | TGTGCCACCAGCAGGGGTTCCGGGACAGGGGGTGAAGAGACCCAGTACTTC
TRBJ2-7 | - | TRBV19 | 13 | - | CASESERVYEQYF | TGTGCCAGTGAATCCGAGAGGGTCTACGAGCAGTACTTC
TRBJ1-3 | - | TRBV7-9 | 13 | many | CASTSWQANTIYF | TGTGCCAGCACCTCCTGGCAGGCCAACACCATATATTTT
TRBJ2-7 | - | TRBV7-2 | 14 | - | CASSGRGSSYEQYF | TGTGCCAGCAGCGGCAGGGGAAGCTCCTACGAGCAGTACTTC
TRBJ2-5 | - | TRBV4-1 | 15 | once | CASSQERTSKETQYF | TGCGCCAGCAGCCAAGAGAGGACAAGTAAAGAGACCCAGTACTTC
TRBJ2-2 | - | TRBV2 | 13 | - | CASSEVGMGELFF | TGTGCCAGCAGTGAAGTGGGTATGGGGGAGCTGTTTTTT
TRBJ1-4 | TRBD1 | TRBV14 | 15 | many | CASSHVGTGIEKLFF | TGTGCCAGCAGCCATGTCGGGACAGGCATCGAAAAACTGTTTTTT
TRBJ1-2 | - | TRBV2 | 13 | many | CASSEDSYYGYTF | TGTGCCAGCAGTGAAGACAGCTACTATGGCTACACCTTC
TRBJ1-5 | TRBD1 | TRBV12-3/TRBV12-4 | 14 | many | CASSPGQGNQPQHF | TGTGCCAGCAGCCCTGGACAGGGGAATCAGCCCCAGCATTTT
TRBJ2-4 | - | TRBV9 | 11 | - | CASRDLGIQYF | TGTGCCAGCAGGGATTTAGGCATTCAGTACTTC
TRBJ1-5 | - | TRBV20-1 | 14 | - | CSASLGQTNQPQHF | TGCAGTGCTAGCCTCGGACAGACCAATCAGCCCCAGCATTTT
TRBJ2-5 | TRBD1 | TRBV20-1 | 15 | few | CSARPGQGVSETQYF | TGCAGTGCTAGACCGGGACAGGGGGTTTCAGAGACCCAGTACTTC
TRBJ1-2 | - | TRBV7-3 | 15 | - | CASSLTGSSNYGYTF | TGTGCCAGCAGCTTAACAGGATCTTCTAACTATGGCTACACCTTC
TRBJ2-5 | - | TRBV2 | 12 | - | CASRRILETQYF | TGTGCCAGCAGACGAATTTTAGAGACCCAGTACTTC
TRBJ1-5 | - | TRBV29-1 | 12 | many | CSVGQRNQPQHF | TGCAGCGTTGGACAGAGGAATCAGCCCCAGCATTTT
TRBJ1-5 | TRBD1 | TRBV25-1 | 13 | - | CARPGQGNQPQHF | TGTGCTAGGCCGGGACAGGGAAATCAGCCCCAGCATTTT
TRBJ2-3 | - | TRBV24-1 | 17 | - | CATSDSWVGGPTDTQYF | TGTGCCACCAGTGATTCCTGGGTGGGGGGTCCCACAGATACGCAGTATTTT
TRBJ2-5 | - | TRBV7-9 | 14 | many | CASSLIPGEETQYF | TGTGCCAGCAGCTTGATCCCAGGGGAAGAGACCCAGTACTTC
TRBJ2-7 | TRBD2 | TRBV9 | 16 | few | CASSQPAGTRYYEQYF | TGCGCCAGCAGCCAACCAGCCGGGACTAGATACTACGAGCAGTACTTC
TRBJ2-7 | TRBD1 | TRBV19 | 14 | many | CASSVGQGAYEQYF | TGTGCCAGCAGTGTCGGACAGGGAGCCTACGAGCAGTACTTC
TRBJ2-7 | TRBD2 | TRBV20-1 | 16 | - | CSARDRITSESYEQYF | TGCAGTGCTAGAGATCGAATCACTAGCGAATCCTACGAGCAGTACTTC
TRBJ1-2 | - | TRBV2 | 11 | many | CATGTLGGYTF | TGTGCCACCGGGACCCTCGGTGGCTACACCTTC
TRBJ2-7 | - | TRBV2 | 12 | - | CASSAGAREQYF | TGTGCCAGCAGCGCGGGGGCTCGCGAGCAGTACTTC
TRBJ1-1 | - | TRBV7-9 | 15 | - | CASSLGPPMNTEAFF | TGTGCCAGCAGCTTGGGACCGCCCATGAACACTGAAGCTTTCTTT
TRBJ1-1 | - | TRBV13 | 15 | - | CASSLGGERSTEAFF | TGTGCCAGCAGCTTAGGAGGGGAGAGAAGCACTGAAGCTTTCTTT
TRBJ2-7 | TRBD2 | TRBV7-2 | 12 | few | CASSTRLAGVYF | TGTGCCAGCAGCACCCGACTAGCGGGAGTGTACTTC
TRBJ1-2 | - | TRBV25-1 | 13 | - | CASSPRNSYGYTF | TGTGCCAGCAGCCCCAGGAATAGCTATGGCTACACCTTC
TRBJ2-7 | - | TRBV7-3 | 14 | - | CASSHDERGFEQYF | TGCGCCAGCAGCCACGATGAGAGAGGATTCGAGCAGTACTTC
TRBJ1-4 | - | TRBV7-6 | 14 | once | CAGSPGAGDEKLFF | TGTGCCGGCAGCCCAGGGGCGGGAGATGAAAAACTGTTTTTT
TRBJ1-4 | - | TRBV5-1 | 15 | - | CASSLGRSSYQKLFF | TGCGCCAGCAGCTTGGGGCGGTCCTCGTACCAAAAACTGTTTTTT
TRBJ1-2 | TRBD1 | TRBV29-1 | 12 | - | CSGRTGHYGYTF | TGCAGCGGCAGGACAGGGCACTATGGCTACACCTTC
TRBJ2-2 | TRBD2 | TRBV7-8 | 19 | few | CASSSIFVSGRAIAGELFF | TGTGCCAGCAGCTCCATTTTTGTTAGCGGGAGGGCAATTGCCGGGGAGCTGTTTTTT
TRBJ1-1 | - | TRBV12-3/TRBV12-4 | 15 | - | CASSLTTAGVTEAFF | TGTGCCAGCAGTTTAACCACGGCAGGGGTCACTGAAGCTTTCTTT
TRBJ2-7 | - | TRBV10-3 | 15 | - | CASSYLGTPSYEQYF | TGTGCCAGCAGTTACCTCGGGACTCCCTCCTACGAGCAGTACTTC
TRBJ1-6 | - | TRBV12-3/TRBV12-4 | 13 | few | CASSLSYSSPLHF | TGTGCCAGCAGTTTATCCTACAGTTCACCCCTCCACTTT
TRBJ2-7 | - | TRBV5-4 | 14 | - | CASSLGGQVFEQYF | TGTGCCAGCAGCTTGGGCGGTCAGGTTTTCGAGCAGTACTTC
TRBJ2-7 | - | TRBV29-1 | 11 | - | CSAEQGYEQYF | TGCAGCGCCGAACAGGGCTACGAGCAGTACTTC
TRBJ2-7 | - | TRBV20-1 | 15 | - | CSFTGNSGGGYEQYF | TGCAGTTTCACAGGGAACAGCGGCGGGGGCTACGAGCAGTACTTC
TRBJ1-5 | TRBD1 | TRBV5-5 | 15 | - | CASKTQGADNQPQHF | TGTGCCAGTAAGACACAGGGGGCCGACAATCAGCCCCAGCATTTT
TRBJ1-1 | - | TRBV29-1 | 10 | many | CSVEGGKAFF | TGCAGCGTTGAAGGAGGAAAAGCTTTCTTT
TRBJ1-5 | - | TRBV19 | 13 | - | CATQDYINQPQHF | TGTGCCACCCAGGATTATATCAATCAGCCCCAGCATTTT
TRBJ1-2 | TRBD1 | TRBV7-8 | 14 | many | CASSLEGGGGGYTF | TGTGCCAGCAGCTTAGAGGGAGGGGGCGGTGGCTACACCTTC
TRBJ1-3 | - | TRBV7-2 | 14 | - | CASSAYFLQGLTYF | TGTGCCTCCTCCGCTTATTTCTTACAGGGCCTGACTTATTTT
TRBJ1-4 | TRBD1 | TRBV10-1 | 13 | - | CASSESGQEELFF | TGTGCCAGCAGTGAGTCGGGACAGGAAGAACTGTTTTTT
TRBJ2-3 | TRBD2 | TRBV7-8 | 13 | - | CASSSSGTHTQYF | TGTGCCAGCAGTTCTAGCGGGACCCATACGCAGTATTTT
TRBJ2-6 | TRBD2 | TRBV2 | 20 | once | CASSSRGRAEKISGANVLTF | TGTGCCAGCAGTAGTAGAGGGAGGGCAGAAAAGATCTCTGGGGCCAACGTCCTGACTTTC
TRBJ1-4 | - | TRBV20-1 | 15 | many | CSAKNKDAYDEKLFF | TGCAGTGCTAAGAATAAGGATGCGTATGATGAAAAACTGTTTTTT
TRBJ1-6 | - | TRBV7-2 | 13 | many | CASSSTGDSPLHF | TGTGCCAGCAGCTCGACGGGGGATTCACCCCTCCACTTT
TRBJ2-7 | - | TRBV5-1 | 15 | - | CASSLEGTTLYEQYF | TGTGCCAGCAGCTTGGAGGGAACAACCCTTTACGAGCAGTACTTC
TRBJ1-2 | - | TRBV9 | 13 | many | CASSSTGYYGYTF | TGTGCCAGCAGTTCAACAGGGTACTATGGCTACACCTTC
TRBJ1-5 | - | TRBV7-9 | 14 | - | CASSLGTQGQPQHF | TGTGCCAGCAGCTTAGGGACGCAGGGGCAGCCCCAGCATTTT
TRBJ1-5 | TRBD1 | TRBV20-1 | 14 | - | CSAILQGNNQPQHF | TGCAGTGCTATTTTACAGGGGAACAATCAGCCCCAGCATTTT
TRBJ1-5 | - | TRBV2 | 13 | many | CASSKTRDQPQHF | TGTGCCAGCAGTAAGACCCGGGATCAGCCCCAGCATTTT